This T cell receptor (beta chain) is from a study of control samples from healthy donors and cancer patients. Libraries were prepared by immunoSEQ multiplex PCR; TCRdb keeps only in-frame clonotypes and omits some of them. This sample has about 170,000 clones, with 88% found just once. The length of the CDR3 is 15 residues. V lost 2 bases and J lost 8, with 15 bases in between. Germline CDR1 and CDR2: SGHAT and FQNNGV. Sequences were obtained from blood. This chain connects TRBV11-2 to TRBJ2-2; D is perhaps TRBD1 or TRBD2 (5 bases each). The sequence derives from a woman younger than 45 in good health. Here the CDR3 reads CASSLITGLGGELFF. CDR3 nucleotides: TGTGCCAGCAGCTTAATTACGGGGCTTGGGGGGGAGCTGTTTTTT.